These T cell receptor beta chains were read from a single sample in a study of control samples from healthy donors and cancer patients. Sequencing was performed with immunoSEQ multiplex PCR; in TCRdb, only in-frame clones are kept and a portion is missing. The repertoire consists of about 41,000 clones, with approximately 94% occurring once and the leading ten covering 24%. The sample comprised blood. These receptors were collected from a man aged 60-69 years in good health. The CDR3 runs from the conserved cysteine through the conserved F or W. The order of the fields is J gene, D gene, V gene, clone size, CDR3 protein, CDR3 DNA. The D gene is left open where the match is weak. For some rows the clone size is stated as once, few or many, or as a class when expanded; others skip it.

TRBJ2-5,TRBD2,TRBV19,-,CASSPLVVAGVQTQYF,TGTGCCAGTAGTCCCCTGGTAGTAGCGGGAGTGCAGACCCAGTACTTC
TRBJ2-3,TRBD2,TRBV28,-,CASSILAGPTDTQYF,TGTGCCAGCAGTATCCTAGCGGGACCCACAGATACGCAGTATTTT
TRBJ2-3,-,TRBV11-2,once,CASSFDTQYF,TGTGCCAGCAGCTTCGATACGCAGTATTTT
TRBJ2-1,-,TRBV27,-,CASSFGSHPNEQFF,TGTGCCAGCAGTTTTGGGTCACACCCCAATGAGCAGTTCTTC
TRBJ2-7,-,TRBV7-9,-,CASSHIPNYEQYF,TGTGCCAGCAGCCACATACCAAACTACGAGCAGTACTTC
TRBJ1-2,TRBD1,TRBV5-4,-,CASSFGTATNYGYTF,TGTGCCAGCAGCTTCGGGACAGCGACTAACTATGGCTACACCTTC
TRBJ2-1,-,TRBV23-1,-,CASSDRPPYNEQFF,TGCGCCAGCAGTGACAGGCCGCCCTACAATGAGCAGTTCTTC
TRBJ2-5,-,TRBV19,-,CASTAEYTIQETQYF,TGTGCCAGTACCGCCGAGTACACGATCCAAGAGACCCAGTACTTC
TRBJ1-5,-,TRBV28,-,CASSVLVQPQHF,TGTGCCAGCAGTGTGCTAGTTCAGCCCCAGCATTTT
TRBJ2-3,TRBD1,TRBV13,-,CASSHGGQAADTQYF,TGTGCCAGCAGCCACGGAGGACAGGCGGCAGATACGCAGTATTTT
TRBJ1-6,TRBD1,TRBV5-1,-,CASRIDRGVSPLHF,TGCGCCAGCAGAATCGACAGGGGCGTTTCACCCCTCCACTTT
TRBJ1-4,TRBD1,TRBV3-1/TRBV3-2,-,CASSQARTGGPKLFF,TGTGCCAGCAGCCAAGCAAGGACAGGGGGCCCAAAACTGTTTTTT
TRBJ2-3,TRBD2,TRBV7-6,-,CASSFGWGLAGGDTQYF,TGTGCCAGCAGCTTTGGGTGGGGACTAGCGGGAGGAGATACGCAGTATTTT
TRBJ1-1,-,TRBV5-4,once,CASSLDRARNTEAFF,TGTGCCAGCAGCTTGGACAGGGCTAGGAACACTGAAGCTTTCTTT
TRBJ2-5,TRBD2,TRBV7-3,once,CASSPLPASGKGETQYF,TGTGCCAGCAGCCCGCTCCCGGCTAGCGGGAAGGGAGAGACCCAGTACTTC
TRBJ2-1,-,TRBV14,-,CASSPLRWGDEQFF,TGTGCCAGCAGCCCCCTGCGGTGGGGGGATGAGCAGTTCTTC
TRBJ1-3,-,TRBV10-3,-,CAISASGAQGNTIYF,TGTGCCATCAGTGCTTCCGGGGCCCAAGGAAACACCATATATTTT
TRBJ2-1,TRBD2,TRBV24-1,once,CATSDFGTSGRASDEQFF,TGTGCCACCAGTGATTTCGGGACTAGCGGGAGGGCATCGGATGAGCAGTTCTTC
TRBJ2-1,-,TRBV28,-,CASSTTRGNYNEQFF,TGTGCCAGCAGTACCACGAGAGGGAACTACAATGAGCAGTTCTTC
TRBJ2-7,TRBD1,TRBV3-1/TRBV3-2,-,CASSPQPGQGSEQYF,TGTGCCAGCAGCCCGCAGCCGGGACAGGGAAGCGAGCAGTACTTC
TRBJ2-1,TRBD2,TRBV9,-,CASSSDRAGREQFF,TGTGCCAGCAGCTCCGATCGAGCGGGAAGAGAGCAGTTCTTC
TRBJ1-5,TRBD1,TRBV19,-,CASSRDREQPQHF,TGTGCCAGTAGCCGGGACAGGGAACAGCCCCAGCATTTT
TRBJ2-3,TRBD2,TRBV3-1/TRBV3-2,-,CASSRPPGAPSGDTQYF,TGTGCCAGCAGCCGCCCGCCGGGCGCCCCTAGCGGGGATACGCAGTATTTT
TRBJ1-6,TRBD1,TRBV4-2,-,CASSQVLRGRGSPLHF,TGTGCCAGCAGCCAAGTCCTAAGGGGGCGAGGTTCACCCCTCCACTTT
TRBJ2-7,-,TRBV10-3,-,CAISVTDEQYF,TGTGCCATCAGTGTTACAGACGAGCAGTACTTC
TRBJ2-1,-,TRBV4-2,-,CASSQVPGSSYNEQFF,TGTGCCAGCAGCCAAGTCCCAGGGAGCTCCTACAATGAGCAGTTCTTC
TRBJ2-1,-,TRBV18,-,CASSPPPPNEQFF,TGTGCCAGCTCACCACCCCCCCCCAATGAGCAGTTCTTC
TRBJ1-3,-,TRBV19,-,CASSHRGQSSGNTIYF,TGTGCCAGTAGTCACAGAGGACAGAGCTCTGGAAACACCATATATTTT
TRBJ2-5,TRBD1,TRBV28,-,CASRAFTGEETQYF,TGTGCCAGCAGGGCGTTCACAGGGGAAGAGACCCAGTACTTC
TRBJ1-5,TRBD1,TRBV5-4,-,CASSLDRDSNQPQHF,TGTGCCAGCAGCCTGGACAGGGACTCAAATCAGCCCCAGCATTTT
TRBJ1-6,-,TRBV6-1,-,CASSEGSLSSYNSPLHF,TGTGCCAGCAGTGAAGGATCACTGAGCTCCTATAATTCACCCCTCCACTTT
TRBJ1-2,TRBD1,TRBV5-1,once,CASSPTGTGTYGYTF,TGCGCCAGCAGCCCGACCGGGACAGGGACCTATGGCTACACCTTC
TRBJ2-1,-,TRBV3-1/TRBV3-2,-,CASSPGSGGNEQFF,TGTGCCAGCAGCCCCGGGAGTGGCGGCAATGAGCAGTTCTTC
TRBJ2-3,-,TRBV7-9,-,CASSPKQGDTQYF,TGTGCCAGCAGCCCCAAACAGGGAGATACGCAGTATTTT
TRBJ2-7,TRBD1,TRBV19,-,CASRDSQGMSYEQYF,TGTGCCAGTAGGGATTCACAGGGGATGTCCTACGAGCAGTACTTC
TRBJ2-1,TRBD2,TRBV6-5,few,CASRRLAGTHNEQFF,TGTGCCAGCAGGCGACTAGCGGGAACCCACAATGAGCAGTTCTTC
TRBJ1-1,-,TRBV5-5,few,CASSRGTEAFF,TGTGCCAGCAGCCGTGGCACTGAAGCTTTCTTT
TRBJ2-7,-,TRBV19,once,CASSIPTDPYEQYF,TGTGCCAGTAGTATACCGACAGACCCCTACGAGCAGTACTTC
TRBJ1-5,-,TRBV21-1,-,CASSKHRGSNQPQHF,TGTGCCAGCAGCAAACACCGGGGAAGCAATCAGCCCCAGCATTTT
TRBJ1-1,-,TRBV7-9,-,CASSPRVADTEAFF,TGTGCCAGCAGCCCCAGGGTGGCGGACACTGAAGCTTTCTTT
TRBJ1-3,TRBD1,TRBV5-4,-,CASSWDRVRNTIYF,TGTGCCAGCAGCTGGGACAGGGTTAGAAACACCATATATTTT
TRBJ1-1,-,TRBV29-1,-,CSVEANTEAFF,TGCAGCGTTGAAGCGAACACTGAAGCTTTCTTT
TRBJ2-1,-,TRBV5-1,-,CASSLHNNEQFF,TGCGCCAGCAGCTTGCATAACAATGAGCAGTTCTTC
TRBJ2-1,-,TRBV21-1,-,CASAAEALAEDGNEQFF,TGTGCCAGCGCCGCGGAGGCACTAGCGGAGGATGGGAATGAGCAGTTCTTC
TRBJ2-2,-,TRBV6-5,-,CATRGTVNTGELFF,TGTGCCACCCGCGGGACGGTGAACACCGGGGAGCTGTTTTTT
TRBJ1-3,TRBD1,TRBV6-5,-,CASSKDRVPGNTIYF,TGTGCCAGCAGTAAGGACAGGGTTCCCGGAAACACCATATATTTT
TRBJ2-2,TRBD2,TRBV30,-,CAWTSGSLNTGELFF,TGTGCCTGGACTAGCGGCAGCCTGAACACCGGGGAGCTGTTTTTT
TRBJ2-1,-,TRBV7-2,-,CASSARGSSYNEQFF,TGTGCCAGCAGCGCGCGAGGGAGCTCCTACAATGAGCAGTTCTTC